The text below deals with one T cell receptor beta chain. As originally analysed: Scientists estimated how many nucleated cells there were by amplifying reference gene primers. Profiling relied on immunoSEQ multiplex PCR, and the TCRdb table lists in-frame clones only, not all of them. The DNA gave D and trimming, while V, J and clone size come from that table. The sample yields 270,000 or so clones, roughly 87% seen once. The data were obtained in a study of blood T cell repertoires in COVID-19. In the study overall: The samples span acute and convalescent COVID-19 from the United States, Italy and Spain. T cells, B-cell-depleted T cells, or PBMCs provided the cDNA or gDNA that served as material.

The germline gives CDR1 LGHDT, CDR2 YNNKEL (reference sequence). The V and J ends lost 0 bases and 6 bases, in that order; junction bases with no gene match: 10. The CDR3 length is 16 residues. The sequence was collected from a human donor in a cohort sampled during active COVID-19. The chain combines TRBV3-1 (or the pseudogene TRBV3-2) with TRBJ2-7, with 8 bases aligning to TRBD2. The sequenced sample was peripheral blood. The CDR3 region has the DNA TGTGCCAGCAGCCAAGAGCGACTAGCGTCATTCCGCGAGCAGTACTTC. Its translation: CASSQERLASFREQYF.